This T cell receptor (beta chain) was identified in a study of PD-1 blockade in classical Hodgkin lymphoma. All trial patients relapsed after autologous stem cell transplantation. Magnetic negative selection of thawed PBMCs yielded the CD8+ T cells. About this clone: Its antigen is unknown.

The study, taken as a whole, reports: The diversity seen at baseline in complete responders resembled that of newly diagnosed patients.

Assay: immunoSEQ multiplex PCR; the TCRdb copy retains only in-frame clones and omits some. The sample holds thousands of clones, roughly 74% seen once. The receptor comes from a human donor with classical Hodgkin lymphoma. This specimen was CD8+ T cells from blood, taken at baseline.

Here the CDR3 reads CASSPPNGQGIDYEQYF. The DNA of the CDR3 is TGTGCCAGCTCACCACCTAACGGACAGGGGATCGACTACGAGCAGTACTTC. The gene calls are TRBV18 and TRBJ2-7; TRBD1 aligns across 9 bases. The germline CDR1 and CDR2 sequences are KGHSH and LQKENI. V trimming: 0 bases; J trimming: 3 bases; junction bases outside the gene matches: 9. This CDR3 is 17 amino acids long.